This TCR beta chain appears in the sequencing data of a study of beta chain features in type 1 diabetes. cDNA synthesis used the whole RNA isolate, giving expressed TCRB sequences. TCRdb's table, derived via immunoSEQ multiplex PCR, lists solely in-frame clones and lacks some. The table shows 600,000 to 650,000 clones, with around 15% occurring only once. Study results and limitations: Overrepresentation of cells with high TCR expression could result from cDNA sequencing. Moderately but significantly shorter TCRB CDR3s were found in Type 1 diabetes patients in all four CD4+ subsets. A potential influence of HLA type upon TCRB rearrangement remained unresolved herein.

This clone showed up just a few times. As yet, its antigen is unknown. Every sorted population was more than 98% pure. This clonotype originated in a man between 18 and 29 years old in good health. The material sequenced was naive CD4+ T cells from blood.

CDR3 coding DNA: TGTGCCAGCAGCTTCTTCACAGGGGGGTACGAGCAGTACTTC. Protein: CASSFFTGGYEQYF. The chain joins TRBV5-4 to TRBJ2-7, with TRBD1 matching over 8 bases. The J segment lost 4 bases and the V segment lost 2 bases, leaving 5 bases of the junction unmatched. The CDR3 length is 14 residues. CDR1 and CDR2 from the germline V gene are SGHNT and YYREEE (reference sequence).